This passage covers 25 T cell receptor beta chains from one sample sequenced in a study of T-cell memory formation after mild COVID-19 (dated by TCRdb to about 2021). The method behind the library was 5' RACE. Instrument used: Illumina NovaSeq 6000. TCRdb redid the processing of the public reads, applying fastp at Q25 and MiXCR, and retained in-frame beta chains. Entries are consolidated by CDR3 protein sequence, retaining the most common genes and DNA. The sample table lists about 400,000 distinct CDR3 sequences, around 24% of them with a count of one. The ten largest clones capture 8.8% of the sample. Sequenced sample: PBMCs or a T cell subset sorted from them (not recorded which). These receptors were collected from an adult woman who had mild COVID-19 (a few samples of this study predate the infection). The sample titles of this study are shuffled in the database, so cell type and time point are left out; the donor was told from shared clones.

The chain couples TRBV30 to TRBJ2-1, with D perhaps matching TRBD1 (6 bases). Germline loops: CDR1 GTSNPN, CDR2 SVGIG (reference sequence). The length of the CDR3 is 11 residues. V was clipped by 2 bases and J by 10 bases, with 9 bases between them. The CDR3 DNA reads TGTGCCTGGAGTATCGGGACAGAGCAGTTCTTC. It encodes CAWSIGTEQFF.

This clonotype was seen a handful of times. V is TRBV6-6 and J is TRBJ2-1, with a tentative D call TRBD2 (6 bases). The CDR3 runs 17 residues. V lost 2 bases, J lost 4 bases, and 18 bases lay in between. Germline loops: CDR1 MNHNY, CDR2 SVGAGI (reference sequence). The CDR3 sequence: CASSYPLGGTQYNEQFF. The CDR3 nucleotides read TGTGCCAGCAGTTACCCCCTAGGCGGGACCCAATACAATGAGCAGTTCTTC.

Here the CDR3 reads CASSLAGSPEAFF. For the CDR3, the DNA is TGTGCCAGCAGCTTAGCGGGCAGCCCTGAAGCTTTCTTT. V usage is TRBV7-9 and J usage is TRBJ1-1; D call uncertain. The V and J ends lost 0 bases and 6 bases respectively, with 8 bases between them. Looked up from germline, CDR1 is SEHNR and CDR2 is FQNEAQ (reference sequence). The CDR3 runs 13 residues.

This clonotype was counted a few times. The chain has TRBV20-1 and TRBJ2-1; D is unresolved. The ends were cut back, 5 bases at V and 7 bases at J, with 15 bases in the middle. CDR3 length: 13 amino acids. Per the germline V gene, CDR1 is DFQATT and CDR2 is SNEGSKA (reference sequence). The CDR3 DNA is TGCAGTGCTCCCCAGCAGCACAGTAATGAGCAGTTCTTC. Protein product: CSAPQQHSNEQFF.

This clonotype was seen ten or more times. This chain joins TRBV6-2 or TRBV6-3 and TRBJ2-2; the D gene is possibly TRBD1 (5 bases). The CDR3 contains 15 residues. The germline gives CDR1 MNHEY, CDR2 SVGEGT. The V end lost 5 bases, the J end lost 0 bases, and 10 bases lay between the germline ends. CDR3 coding DNA: TGTGCCAGCAGTCGGACACCCGCGAACACCGGGGAGCTGTTTTTT. This codes for CASSRTPANTGELFF.

The rearrangement joins TRBV24-1 to TRBJ2-5; 8 positions match TRBD2. The length of the CDR3 is 17 residues. From germline, CDR1 is KGHDR and CDR2 SFDVKD. The trim removed 0 bases at V and 1 base at J, leaving 6 bases unmatched. The CDR3 nucleotides read TGTGCCACCAGTGATTTGAAGGCGGGGGGAAGCCAAGAGACCCAGTACTTC. Its protein product is CATSDLKAGGSQETQYF.

This clonotype was observed a handful of times. The CDR3 DNA sequence: TGCGCCAGCAGCTTGGTCGGGGACGGTTACGAGCAGTACTTC. It encodes CASSLVGDGYEQYF. The chain combines TRBV5-1 with TRBJ2-7; D may be TRBD1 or TRBD2 (5 bases each). CDR1 is SGHRS and CDR2 is YFSETQ in the germline V gene. Between the trimmed V and J ends, which lost 0 bases and 4 bases, there was a span of 11 bases. The CDR3 runs 14 residues.

This clonotype occurred a few times. This chain's CDR3 is CSVEGNAGEAFF. The CDR3 coding sequence is TGCAGCGTTGAGGGGAATGCGGGGGAAGCTTTCTTT. V and J are TRBV29-1 and TRBJ1-1; the D is unclear. Germline V gene data show CDR1 as SQVTM and CDR2 as ANQGSEA. V was pared by 3 bases and J by 8 bases, with 13 bases between. This CDR3 region has 12 residues.

The chain employs TRBV11-3 and TRBJ2-5; unclear D gene. The CDR3 is 15 residues long. CDR1 and CDR2 (germline): SGHNT, YENEEA. The V and J ends lost 5 bases and 5 bases respectively, with 18 bases between them. In nucleotides, the CDR3 is TGTGCCAGCAGCCCCGGAGAGGCGATCGGGGAGACCCAGTACTTC. Encoded protein: CASSPGEAIGETQYF.

This chain links TRBV5-4 with TRBJ1-1, with 7 bases fitting TRBD1. CDR3 length: 12 amino acids. Per germline, CDR1 SGHNT and CDR2 YYREEE (reference sequence). V was pared by 4 bases and J by 7 bases, with 4 bases of the junction left unmatched. The CDR3 spells CASSRGPGEAFF. The CDR3 DNA reads as TGTGCCAGCAGCAGGGGGCCGGGTGAAGCTTTCTTT.

The V and J genes are TRBV20-1 and TRBJ1-1, with D uncertain. With 3 bases removed from V and 0 bases from J, the gap between germline ends came to 20 bases. The CDR3 covers 17 residues. Germline-derived CDR1 and CDR2 are DFQATT and SNEGSKA (reference sequence). CDR3 in DNA: TGCAGTGCTAGCGGCGCCGGGGTAGAGTTCGTGAACACTGAAGCTTTCTTT. Protein sequence: CSASGAGVEFVNTEAFF.

CDR3 region: CATGLGTEAFF. In DNA, the CDR3 is TGTGCCACCGGGCTCGGCACTGAAGCTTTCTTT. The V gene is TRBV27, the J gene TRBJ1-1, with D hard to call. CDR1 is MNHEY, CDR2 SMNVEV, per germline (reference sequence). V gave up 10 bases and J gave up 4 bases, with 10 bases separating them. This CDR3 spans 11 amino acids.

In its sample, this clonotype was seen a few times. The CDR3 is CAISEWGTGVYEQYF. CDR3 nucleotide sequence: TGTGCCATCAGTGAATGGGGGACAGGGGTCTACGAGCAGTACTTC. The chain joins TRBV10-3 to TRBJ2-7; 10 bases agree with TRBD1. The CDR3 spans 15 residues. J was trimmed by 3 bases and V by 3 bases; bases with no gene match: 5. Germline assignment: CDR1 ENHRY and CDR2 SYGVKD.

This clonotype occurred a few times. The rearrangement links TRBV11-1 to TRBJ2-1; 8 bases align to TRBD1. The CDR3 totals 16 residues. Per the germline V gene, CDR1 is SGHAT and CDR2 is FQDESV (reference sequence). V shed 4 bases, J shed 3 bases, and the junction held 8 bases outside the gene matches. CDR3 in amino acids: CASSSPTGEDYNEQFF. The CDR3 nucleotides read TGTGCCAGCAGCTCCCCGACAGGGGAGGACTACAATGAGCAGTTCTTC.

The chain recombines TRBV27 with TRBJ2-5; D unresolved. CDR3 size: 14 residues. V lost 6 bases, J lost 4 bases, and 15 bases lay in between. The V gene's germline CDR1 is MNHEY and CDR2 SMNVEV (reference sequence). CDR3 sequence (DNA): TGTGCCAGCAGAGGGCGGCTCGTGAGAGAGACCCAGTACTTC. This gives the protein CASRGRLVRETQYF.

This rearrangement joins TRBV12-3 or TRBV12-4 to TRBJ1-1; D not resolved. The CDR3 covers 16 residues. Trimming removed 5 bases from V and 1 base from J, with 17 bases in between. The CDR3 is CASSPPSWSGNTEAFF. Written as DNA, the CDR3 is TGTGCCAGCAGTCCCCCTAGCTGGAGCGGGAACACTGAAGCTTTCTTT.

This CDR3 is CATGGPNTGELFF. In DNA, the CDR3 is TGTGCCACCGGGGGGCCTAACACCGGGGAGCTGTTTTTT. V is TRBV24-1 and J is TRBJ2-2; D is perhaps TRBD1 or TRBD2 (6 bases each). The length of the CDR3 is 13 residues. Trimming removed 9 bases at V and 2 bases at J, with 9 bases between. Germline lookup yields CDR1 KGHDR and CDR2 SFDVKD.

This clonotype was recorded at least ten times. The chain couples TRBV12-3 or TRBV12-4 to TRBJ1-4, with TRBD1 matching over 9 bases. The J segment lost 7 bases and the V segment lost 2 bases, leaving 2 bases of the junction unmatched. The CDR3 length is 14 residues. DNA of the CDR3: TGTGCCAGCAGTTTAAACAGGGGGCGTGAAAAACTGTTTTTT. This translates into CASSLNRGREKLFF.

J is TRBJ2-1 and V is TRBV2; TRBD2 agrees at 7 bases. CDR3 size: 14 residues. J lost 8 bases, V lost 6 bases, and 10 bases had no gene match. CDR1 and CDR2 from the germline V gene are SNHLY and FYNNEI. The CDR3 nucleotides read TGTGCCAGCAGGAGTCGAGCGGGGTATTATGAGCAGTTCTTC. As protein: CASRSRAGYYEQFF.

The V call is TRBV15, the J call TRBJ1-2; D not certain. The V gene lost 0 bases and the J gene lost 2 bases, with 10 bases spanning the gap. This CDR3 region has 15 residues. From germline, CDR1 is LNHNV and CDR2 YYDKDF (reference sequence). CDR3 in amino acids: CATSRDLLGNYGYTF. The CDR3 nucleotides read TGTGCCACCAGCAGAGATTTGTTGGGGAACTATGGCTACACCTTC.

This clonotype was counted a single time. This chain links TRBV11-3 with TRBJ2-3; 16 nucleotides line up with TRBD2. Germline-derived CDR1 and CDR2 are SGHNT and YENEEA. Trimming removed 5 bases from V and 5 bases from J; junction bases left unmatched: 13. The CDR3 loop spans 19 amino acids. The CDR3: CASSLRTGTSGRVGDTQYF. CDR3 in DNA: TGTGCCAGCAGCCTACGAACAGGGACTAGCGGGAGGGTGGGAGATACGCAGTATTTT.

This clonotype occurred many times. The chain employs TRBV20-1 and TRBJ2-3, with TRBD2 matching 9 bases. Losses at the gene ends were 0 bases for V and 4 bases for J; bases not matched to a gene: 8. This CDR3 has 16 amino acids. Looked up from germline, CDR1 is DFQATT and CDR2 is SNEGSKA (reference sequence). The CDR3 DNA is TGCAGTGCTAGAGATCTGGCGGGGGGGGCCTCAGATACGCAGTATTTT. This codes for CSARDLAGGASDTQYF.

This clonotype has a handful of counts. The chain combines TRBV3-1 with TRBJ1-1; weak D call: TRBD1 (5 bases). Germline CDR1 is LGHDT and CDR2 is YNNKEL (reference sequence). The V gene lost 3 bases and the J gene lost 6 bases, with 17 bases spanning the gap. The CDR3 loop spans 15 amino acids. The CDR3 DNA follows: TGTGCCAGCAGCCAGGGTTGGGGGAGTAAAGCTGAAGCTTTCTTT. This sequence encodes CASSQGWGSKAEAFF.

The chain combines TRBV29-1 with TRBJ2-3; maybe TRBD2 (6 bases). CDR1 is SQVTM, CDR2 ANQGSEA, per germline. V was cut by 6 bases and J by 8 bases, with 9 bases left in between. This CDR3 contains 10 residues. CDR3 amino acids: CSVGGLTQYF. CDR3 nucleotide sequence: TGCAGCGTGGGAGGTCTTACGCAGTATTTT.

The J gene is TRBJ2-1, the V gene TRBV5-5, with TRBD2 matching over 11 bases. J was trimmed by 9 bases and V by 4 bases; bases with no gene match: 12. Looked up from germline, CDR1 is SGHKS and CDR2 is YYEKEE (reference sequence). The CDR3 runs 16 residues. The CDR3 DNA sequence: TGTGCCAGCAGCCTCCTAGTGGTACTAGCGGGAGTTGAGCAGTTCTTC. Translated, it gives CASSLLVVLAGVEQFF.